These T cell receptor beta chains were read from a single sample in a study of OX40 agonist ivuxolimab in advanced cancers. Repertoires were generated with immunoSEQ multiplex PCR, while TCRdb's copy carries only in-frame clones and drops some. In the table there are about 26,000 clones, roughly 86% of which are singletons. This specimen consisted of CD4+ or CD8+ T cells sorted from blood, obtained in a trial of the OX40 agonist ivuxolimab. These receptors all come from an adult with an advanced solid tumor such as melanoma, head and neck, liver or kidney cancer. CDR3s include the opening cysteine and the closing phenylalanine or tryptophan. Each record gives: V gene, D gene, clone size, J gene, CDR3 protein, CDR3 DNA. A D gene is named only where the DNA matches it firmly. Clone size appears in some rows only: once, few, many, or a class for an expanded clone.

v_gene: TRBV4-1
d_gene: -
abundance: -
j_gene: TRBJ2-7
CDR3aa: CASSQVSGSSYEQYF
CDR3nt: TGCGCCAGCAGCCAAGTGAGCGGTAGCTCCTACGAGCAGTACTTC

v_gene: TRBV10-3
d_gene: TRBD1
abundance: -
j_gene: TRBJ2-7
CDR3aa: CAIGTGAYEQYF
CDR3nt: TGTGCCATCGGGACAGGGGCCTACGAGCAGTACTTC

v_gene: TRBV14
d_gene: -
abundance: -
j_gene: TRBJ1-2
CDR3aa: CASSPMTNVGYTF
CDR3nt: TGTGCCAGCAGCCCTATGACAAACGTAGGCTACACCTTC

v_gene: TRBV13
d_gene: TRBD2
abundance: -
j_gene: TRBJ2-1
CDR3aa: CASRTGGGAYEQFF
CDR3nt: TGTGCCAGCAGGACTGGCGGGGGGGCGTATGAGCAGTTCTTC

v_gene: TRBV6-1
d_gene: TRBD1
abundance: -
j_gene: TRBJ2-6
CDR3aa: CASSETGAGANVLTF
CDR3nt: TGTGCCAGCAGTGAGACAGGGGCTGGGGCCAACGTCCTGACTTTC

v_gene: TRBV15
d_gene: -
abundance: -
j_gene: TRBJ2-7
CDR3aa: CATSRPMDSYEQYF
CDR3nt: TGTGCCACCAGCAGACCCATGGACAGCTACGAGCAGTACTTC

v_gene: TRBV6-5
d_gene: -
abundance: -
j_gene: TRBJ1-1
CDR3aa: CASSYAVGEDTEAFF
CDR3nt: TGTGCCAGCAGTTACGCGGTGGGGGAAGACACTGAAGCTTTCTTT

v_gene: TRBV18
d_gene: TRBD1
abundance: -
j_gene: TRBJ1-2
CDR3aa: CASSATGTNYGYTF
CDR3nt: TGTGCCAGCTCAGCGACAGGGACTAACTATGGCTACACCTTC

v_gene: TRBV6-5
d_gene: -
abundance: -
j_gene: TRBJ1-4
CDR3aa: CASSPSLAANEKLFF
CDR3nt: TGTGCCAGCAGTCCATCGTTGGCGGCAAATGAAAAACTGTTTTTT

v_gene: TRBV25-1
d_gene: -
abundance: -
j_gene: TRBJ2-1
CDR3aa: CASSEGLGYNEQFF
CDR3nt: TGTGCCAGCAGTGAAGGGCTCGGCTACAATGAGCAGTTCTTC

v_gene: TRBV9
d_gene: -
abundance: once
j_gene: TRBJ2-1
CDR3aa: CASSVGTEQFF
CDR3nt: TGTGCCAGCAGCGTCGGGACAGAGCAGTTCTTC

v_gene: TRBV6-1
d_gene: TRBD1
abundance: once
j_gene: TRBJ1-4
CDR3aa: CASSEGTGFEEKLFF
CDR3nt: TGTGCCAGCAGTGAAGGGACAGGGTTCGAGGAAAAACTGTTTTTT

v_gene: TRBV7-9
d_gene: -
abundance: -
j_gene: TRBJ2-3
CDR3aa: CANVPTDTQYF
CDR3nt: TGTGCCAACGTCCCCACAGATACGCAGTATTTT

v_gene: TRBV4-2
d_gene: -
abundance: -
j_gene: TRBJ1-4
CDR3aa: CASSQEGGNEKLFF
CDR3nt: TGTGCCAGCAGCCAAGAGGGGGGTAATGAAAAACTGTTTTTT

v_gene: TRBV7-3
d_gene: TRBD1
abundance: -
j_gene: TRBJ1-6
CDR3aa: CASSLATGGNSPLHF
CDR3nt: TGTGCCAGCAGCTTAGCAACAGGGGGGAATTCACCCCTCCACTTT

v_gene: TRBV7-6
d_gene: -
abundance: -
j_gene: TRBJ1-5
CDR3aa: CASSLGQGINQPQHF
CDR3nt: TGTGCCAGCAGCTTAGGCCAGGGGATCAATCAGCCCCAGCATTTT

v_gene: TRBV7-9
d_gene: -
abundance: -
j_gene: TRBJ2-3
CDR3aa: CASSLPGWGDTQYF
CDR3nt: TGTGCCAGCAGCTTACCGGGGTGGGGAGATACGCAGTATTTT

v_gene: TRBV5-1
d_gene: TRBD1
abundance: -
j_gene: TRBJ2-3
CDR3aa: CASSVQSQGSDTQYF
CDR3nt: TGCGCCAGCAGCGTGCAATCACAGGGGTCAGATACGCAGTATTTT

v_gene: TRBV6-1
d_gene: -
abundance: -
j_gene: TRBJ2-7
CDR3aa: CASTLIYEQYF
CDR3nt: TGTGCCAGCACCCTGATCTACGAGCAGTACTTC

v_gene: TRBV11-3
d_gene: -
abundance: -
j_gene: TRBJ2-1
CDR3aa: CASSLAAWGANNEQFF
CDR3nt: TGTGCCAGCAGCTTAGCGGCATGGGGGGCTAACAATGAGCAGTTCTTC

v_gene: TRBV9
d_gene: TRBD1
abundance: -
j_gene: TRBJ2-5
CDR3aa: CASSVDRGRETQYF
CDR3nt: TGTGCCAGCAGCGTCGACAGGGGGCGAGAGACCCAGTACTTC

v_gene: TRBV27
d_gene: TRBD1
abundance: -
j_gene: TRBJ2-7
CDR3aa: CASRLTGGVYEQYF
CDR3nt: TGTGCCAGCAGACTTACAGGGGGTGTGTACGAGCAGTACTTC

v_gene: TRBV7-6
d_gene: TRBD1
abundance: -
j_gene: TRBJ2-2
CDR3aa: CASSAAGQGSGELFF
CDR3nt: TGTGCCAGCAGTGCCGCCGGACAGGGATCCGGGGAGCTGTTTTTT

v_gene: TRBV7-6
d_gene: -
abundance: once
j_gene: TRBJ1-1
CDR3aa: CASSSSHEAFF
CDR3nt: TGTGCCAGCAGCTCATCTCACGAAGCTTTCTTT

v_gene: TRBV6-5
d_gene: -
abundance: -
j_gene: TRBJ2-3
CDR3aa: CASSTAGFRTDTQYF
CDR3nt: TGTGCCAGCAGTACCGCGGGGTTCCGCACAGATACGCAGTATTTT

v_gene: TRBV19
d_gene: TRBD2
abundance: once
j_gene: TRBJ2-7
CDR3aa: CASSAGTSGAYEQYF
CDR3nt: TGTGCCAGTAGTGCGGGGACTAGCGGGGCCTACGAGCAGTACTTC

v_gene: TRBV2
d_gene: -
abundance: -
j_gene: TRBJ2-7
CDR3aa: CASRDPGSLIYYEQYF
CDR3nt: TGTGCCAGCAGGGACCCCGGGTCCCTGATCTACTACGAGCAGTACTTC

v_gene: TRBV28
d_gene: -
abundance: once
j_gene: TRBJ1-2
CDR3aa: CASSAFTGYGYTF
CDR3nt: TGTGCCAGCAGCGCGTTCACAGGGTATGGCTACACCTTC

v_gene: TRBV11-2
d_gene: TRBD1
abundance: -
j_gene: TRBJ1-1
CDR3aa: CASSVWRQGMSTEAFF
CDR3nt: TGTGCCAGCAGCGTATGGAGACAGGGAATGAGCACTGAAGCTTTCTTT

v_gene: TRBV6-1
d_gene: -
abundance: hyperexpanded
j_gene: TRBJ2-2
CDR3aa: CASTLNENGELFF
CDR3nt: TGTGCCAGCACCTTGAATGAGAACGGGGAGCTGTTTTTT

v_gene: TRBV6-5
d_gene: TRBD1
abundance: once
j_gene: TRBJ1-4
CDR3aa: CASSPGQGTNEKLFF
CDR3nt: TGTGCCAGCAGCCCAGGACAGGGCACTAATGAAAAACTGTTTTTT

v_gene: TRBV9
d_gene: TRBD1
abundance: -
j_gene: TRBJ2-7
CDR3aa: CASSGAGTGDYEQYF
CDR3nt: TGTGCCAGCAGCGGGGCCGGGACAGGGGACTACGAGCAGTACTTC

v_gene: TRBV29-1
d_gene: -
abundance: medium-sized
j_gene: TRBJ2-7
CDR3aa: CSAQGEGPVGYEQYF
CDR3nt: TGCAGCGCCCAGGGGGAGGGCCCGGTGGGCTACGAGCAGTACTTC

v_gene: TRBV28
d_gene: -
abundance: few
j_gene: TRBJ2-7
CDR3aa: CASSRTGDGIYEQYF
CDR3nt: TGTGCCAGCAGTCGTACCGGGGACGGGATCTACGAGCAGTACTTC

v_gene: TRBV27
d_gene: -
abundance: -
j_gene: TRBJ1-2
CDR3aa: CASSPGWGARGYTF
CDR3nt: TGTGCCAGCAGCCCCGGATGGGGGGCGCGGGGCTACACCTTC

v_gene: TRBV5-4
d_gene: -
abundance: -
j_gene: TRBJ2-1
CDR3aa: CASSATSFDEQFF
CDR3nt: TGTGCCAGCAGCGCAACTAGCTTCGATGAGCAGTTCTTC

v_gene: TRBV2
d_gene: TRBD2
abundance: -
j_gene: TRBJ2-5
CDR3aa: CASTPRTSGINQETQYF
CDR3nt: TGTGCCAGCACTCCTCGGACTAGCGGGATTAACCAAGAGACCCAGTACTTC

v_gene: TRBV27
d_gene: -
abundance: -
j_gene: TRBJ1-1
CDR3aa: CASSLVGGTNTEAFF
CDR3nt: TGTGCCAGCAGTTTAGTCGGGGGAACTAACACTGAAGCTTTCTTT

v_gene: TRBV27
d_gene: -
abundance: -
j_gene: TRBJ2-2
CDR3aa: CASSLYGSYNTGELFF
CDR3nt: TGTGCCAGCAGTTTATATGGCTCTTACAACACCGGGGAGCTGTTTTTT

v_gene: TRBV5-6
d_gene: -
abundance: -
j_gene: TRBJ1-2
CDR3aa: CASSLGSQGLNYGYTF
CDR3nt: TGTGCCAGCAGCTTGGGTTCCCAGGGTCTTAACTATGGCTACACCTTC

v_gene: TRBV27
d_gene: TRBD2
abundance: -
j_gene: TRBJ2-1
CDR3aa: CASSREGLAGGNEQFF
CDR3nt: TGTGCCAGCAGTCGAGAGGGACTAGCGGGGGGGAATGAGCAGTTCTTC

v_gene: TRBV15
d_gene: -
abundance: medium-sized
j_gene: TRBJ1-5
CDR3aa: CATSSHRNQPQHF
CDR3nt: TGTGCCACCAGCAGCCACAGGAATCAGCCCCAGCATTTT

v_gene: TRBV14
d_gene: TRBD2
abundance: -
j_gene: TRBJ2-1
CDR3aa: CASSPRSGKSDNEQFF
CDR3nt: TGTGCCAGCAGCCCCCGAAGCGGGAAGAGCGACAATGAGCAGTTCTTC

v_gene: TRBV27
d_gene: -
abundance: -
j_gene: TRBJ2-2
CDR3aa: CASSLSGGGELFF
CDR3nt: TGTGCCAGCAGTTTGTCAGGTGGGGGGGAGCTGTTTTTT